This entry lists 31 T cell receptor beta chains sequenced from one sample in a study of blood T cell repertoires in COVID-19. Using immunoSEQ multiplex PCR, the repertoire was profiled, and TCRdb retains in-frame clones only, with some absent. Of about 250,000 clones in the sample, more than 85% were seen once. Sequenced input: PBMCs or T cells enriched from blood (not recorded which). The receptors were sampled from a woman aged 45-65 years who had recovered from COVID-19.

The chain employs TRBV7-9 and TRBJ1-4; 7 bases match TRBD1. Looked up from germline, CDR1 is SEHNR and CDR2 is FQNEAQ (reference sequence). The CDR3 extends over 16 amino acids. Germline trimming cut 5 bases from V and 2 bases from J; bases unmatched to any gene: 8. This chain's CDR3 is CASSTGQDSTNEKLFF. In DNA form, the CDR3 reads TGTGCCAGCAGCACCGGACAGGATTCCACTAATGAAAAACTGTTTTTT.

This chain connects TRBV4-3 to TRBJ2-1, with TRBD2 matching 7 bases. The CDR3 has 15 residues. Germline V lookup: CDR1 LGHNA, CDR2 YSLEER. Trimming removed 1 base from V and 4 bases from J; junction bases left unmatched: 4. CDR3 loop: CASSQGLAAYNEQFF. In DNA, the CDR3 is TGCGCCAGCAGCCAAGGACTAGCAGCTTACAATGAGCAGTTCTTC.

The V gene is TRBV27, the J gene TRBJ2-7; a weak D match, TRBD2 (5 bases). Trimming removed 4 bases at V and 5 bases at J, with 9 bases between. Germline V gene lookup returns CDR1 MNHEY and CDR2 SMNVEV (reference sequence). CDR3 size: 12 residues. CDR3 amino acids: CASSSGENEQYF. CDR3 nucleotides: TGTGCCAGCAGTTCCGGGGAAAACGAGCAGTACTTC.

This clone was picked up one time. The gene calls are TRBV28 and TRBJ1-2; 8 bases line up with TRBD1. This CDR3 comprises 15 residues. Germline V gene lookup returns CDR1 MDHEN and CDR2 SYDVKM. Trimming took 2 bases from V and 4 from J; bases not matched to a gene: 6. CDR3 loop: CASSLRTGGAYGYTF. The CDR3 DNA is TGTGCCAGCAGTTTACGAACAGGGGGAGCCTATGGCTACACCTTC.

Only a few counts were recorded for this clone. J is TRBJ2-2 and V is TRBV2; D ambiguous. The CDR3 consists of 12 residues. Germline V CDR1 and CDR2: SNHLY, FYNNEI. V shed 5 bases and J shed 3 bases, with 4 bases lying between them. This CDR3 reads CASSIDTGELFF. Here the CDR3 DNA reads TGTGCCAGCAGTATCGACACCGGGGAGCTGTTTTTT.

The J gene is TRBJ1-3, the V gene TRBV4-1; D may be TRBD1 (5 bases). The CDR3 contains 17 residues. CDR1 is MGHRA and CDR2 is YSYEKL in the germline V gene. The V end was cut by 0 bases, the J end by 2 bases, with 14 bases between. CDR3 nucleotide sequence: TGCGCCAGCAGCCAAGACCCGGGTCAGGGCACTGGAAACACCATATATTTT. The encoded protein is CASSQDPGQGTGNTIYF.

The V and J genes are TRBV18 and TRBJ2-1; maybe TRBD2 (7 bases). With 3 bases removed from V and 0 bases from J, the gap between germline ends came to 12 bases. The CDR3 is 16 amino acids. The germline V gene has CDR1 KGHSH and CDR2 LQKENI. CDR3 DNA sequence: TGTGCCAGCTCACCTCGGGCGGGGGCCTCCTACAATGAGCAGTTCTTC. Its translation: CASSPRAGASYNEQFF.

The V gene is TRBV14, the J gene TRBJ2-7; no clear D gene. CDR1 is SGHDN and CDR2 is FVKESK in the germline V gene. The ends were cut back, 4 bases at V and 0 bases at J, with 10 bases in the middle. This CDR3 has 14 residues. The CDR3 coding sequence is TGTGCCAGCAGCCGCTACCAGGACTCCTACGAGCAGTACTTC. As protein: CASSRYQDSYEQYF.

This clone was seen just once. The J gene is TRBJ2-1, the V gene TRBV6-5; TRBD2 might be the D (5 bases). This CDR3 spans 12 amino acids. V lost 8 bases, J lost 5 bases, and 10 bases lay in between. Germline-derived CDR1 and CDR2 are MNHEY and SVGAGI. The CDR3 protein is CASARGNNEQFF. The CDR3, as DNA: TGTGCCAGCGCTCGGGGTAACAATGAGCAGTTCTTC.

This chain links TRBV19 with TRBJ2-7; TRBD2 agrees at 8 bases. The CDR3 consists of 17 residues. Germline-derived CDR1 and CDR2 are LNHDA and SQIVND (reference sequence). Trimming took 5 bases from V and 3 from J; bases not matched to a gene: 15. The CDR3 is CASSPTTPAGANYEQYF. The CDR3 DNA reads TGTGCCAGTAGTCCCACAACTCCAGCGGGAGCTAACTACGAGCAGTACTTC. The variable domain in full, completed from reference TRBV19 and TRBJ2-7, reads DGGITQSPKYLFRKEGQNVTLSCEQNLNHDAMYWYRQDPGQGLRLIYYSQIVNDFQKGDIAEGYSVSREKKESFPLTVTSAQKNPTAFYLCASSPTTPAGANYEQYFGPGTRLTVT.

The J gene is TRBJ2-1, the V gene TRBV7-3; 13 bases agree with TRBD2. Germline-derived CDR1 and CDR2 are SGHTA and FQGTGA. V dropped 5 bases and J dropped 9; count of bases not matched to a gene: 7. The CDR3 length is 15 residues. The DNA for the CDR3 is TGTGCCAGCAGCGAATGGACTAGCGGGAGAGGTGAGCAGTTCTTC. Its protein product is CASSEWTSGRGEQFF. Full variable domain (outside the CDR3, taken from reference TRBV7-3 and TRBJ2-1): GAGVSQTPSNKVTEKGKYVELRCDPISGHTALYWYRQSLGQGPEFLIYFQGTGAADDSGLPNDRFFAVRPEGSVSTLKIQRTERGDSAVYLCASSEWTSGRGEQFFGPGTRLTVL.

This chain links TRBV28 with TRBJ1-5, with a weak D call TRBD1 (6 bases). The CDR3 is made up of 15 amino acids. V lost 5 bases and J lost 7, with 18 bases in between. Per the germline V gene, CDR1 is MDHEN and CDR2 is SYDVKM. CDR3 sequence (DNA): TGTGCCAGCAGTGAAAATCAGGGGTTATACCAGCCCCAGCATTTT. It specifies CASSENQGLYQPQHF.

This chain joins TRBV7-9 and TRBJ2-5; 11 positions agree with TRBD1. V was clipped by 5 bases and J by 5 bases; unmatched bases: 13. Germline values: CDR1 SEHNR, CDR2 FQNEAQ (reference sequence). The CDR3 runs 17 residues. CDR3 in amino acids: CASSIRPGQGVSETQYF. The CDR3 DNA reads TGTGCCAGCAGCATCCGACCGGGACAGGGGGTTAGTGAGACCCAGTACTTC.

This chain uses TRBV27 with TRBJ2-1; TRBD2 matches at 10 bases. Germline V gives CDR1 MNHEY, CDR2 SMNVEV (reference sequence). The V gene end was trimmed by 5 bases and the J gene end by 5 bases; junction bases not matched to a gene: 3. The CDR3 covers 14 residues. The CDR3 region has the DNA TGTGCCAGCAGTGGACTAGCGGCGGACAATGAGCAGTTCTTC. Translation: CASSGLAADNEQFF.

This chain joins TRBV19 and TRBJ2-3, with D maybe TRBD2 (6 bases). Germline loops: CDR1 LNHDA, CDR2 SQIVND (reference sequence). The CDR3 has 17 amino acids. V gave up 0 bases and J gave up 1 base, with 14 bases separating them. The CDR3: CASSIDGWASGTDTQYF. The CDR3, as DNA: TGTGCCAGTAGTATAGATGGGTGGGCTAGCGGCACAGATACGCAGTATTTT.

This clone was picked up a small number of times. CDR3 protein: CASSWQQDYEQYF. DNA of the CDR3: TGTGCCAGCAGTTGGCAACAGGACTACGAGCAGTACTTC. The chain carries TRBV27 and TRBJ2-7; the D gene is possibly TRBD1 (5 bases). Germline CDR1 reads MNHEY; CDR2 reads SMNVEV (reference sequence). V gave up 4 bases and J gave up 3 bases, with 10 bases separating them. CDR3 length equals 13 residues.

The chain links TRBV2 to TRBJ2-6, with 8 bases aligning to TRBD1. Germline trimming cut 7 bases from V and 1 base from J; bases unmatched to any gene: 9. Germline CDR1 SNHLY, CDR2 FYNNEI. The CDR3 extends over 17 amino acids. CDR3 sequence: CASTIGTGGSGANVLTF. CDR3 bases: TGTGCCAGCACCATAGGGACAGGAGGATCTGGGGCCAACGTCCTGACTTTC. Looking up the rest from reference TRBV2 and TRBJ2-6 gives the full variable domain: EPEVTQTPSHQVTQMGQEVILRCVPISNHLYFYWYRQILGQKVEFLVSFYNNEISEKSEIFDDQFSVERPDGSNFTLKIRSTKLEDSAMYFCASTIGTGGSGANVLTFGAGSRLTVL.

This clone was detected a few times. The chain combines TRBV18 with TRBJ1-1; 7 nucleotides agree with TRBD1. CDR1 and CDR2 from the germline V gene are KGHSH and LQKENI. The CDR3 runs 14 residues. V gave up 2 bases and J gave up 5 bases; unmatched junction bases: 5. CDR3 DNA sequence: TGTGCCAGCTCACCATCGCCAGGGGGAACTGAAGCTTTCTTT. As protein: CASSPSPGGTEAFF.

This clone came up once. The rearrangement links TRBV5-5 to TRBJ2-3, with D possibly being TRBD2 (5 bases). Germline-derived CDR1 and CDR2 are SGHKS and YYEKEE (reference sequence). This CDR3 spans 13 amino acids. Trimming stripped 4 bases from V and 4 bases from J, with 10 bases between. CDR3 region: CASSVTLADTQYF. The CDR3 DNA is TGTGCCAGCAGCGTAACACTAGCAGATACGCAGTATTTT.

The chain links TRBV9 to TRBJ2-7; 9 positions match TRBD2. CDR1 and CDR2 from the germline V gene are SGDLS and YYNGEE. V lost 4 bases, J lost 3 bases, and 8 bases stayed unmatched. The CDR3 spans 15 residues. The CDR3 sequence is CASSPDSGRYYEQYF. The CDR3 nucleotides read TGTGCCAGCAGCCCCGATAGCGGGAGATACTACGAGCAGTACTTC. The full variable domain, completed using reference TRBV9 and TRBJ2-7, is DSGVTQTPKHLITATGQRVTLRCSPRSGDLSVYWYQQSLDQGLQFLIQYYNGEERAKGNILERFSAQQFPDLHSELNLSSLELGDSALYFCASSPDSGRYYEQYFGPGTRLTVT.

The chain couples TRBV19 to TRBJ1-6; possibly TRBD1 for D (6 bases). Trimming pared 10 bases from V and 8 bases from J, leaving 21 bases between. The CDR3 consists of 15 residues. The germline V gene encodes CDR1 LNHDA and CDR2 SQIVND (reference sequence). The CDR3 bases are TGTGCCACCAAAACCAGGGGACCAGTGGATTCACCCCTCCACTTT. Translating it yields CATKTRGPVDSPLHF.

The chain has TRBV19 and TRBJ1-2; unclear D gene. V shed 7 bases and J shed 8 bases, with 17 bases lying between them. This CDR3 comprises 13 residues. Per germline, CDR1 LNHDA and CDR2 SQIVND (reference sequence). In DNA, the CDR3 is TGTGCCAGTAACATAGACCGGGGTTCCGGCTACACCTTC. Translated, it gives CASNIDRGSGYTF.

The rearrangement links TRBV18 to TRBJ1-1; D ambiguous. Germline-derived CDR1 and CDR2 are KGHSH and LQKENI. CDR3 length: 14 residues. The V end was cut by 2 bases, the J end by 6 bases, with 13 bases between. CDR3 sequence reads: CASSPNSSRAEAFF. For the CDR3, the DNA is TGTGCCAGCTCACCAAACAGTTCGAGAGCTGAAGCTTTCTTT.

The chain couples TRBV27 to TRBJ2-3, with 9 bases that match TRBD2. Germline values: CDR1 MNHEY, CDR2 SMNVEV (reference sequence). V lost 3 bases and J lost 3; bases outside the gene matches: 7. CDR3 length: 16 residues. The CDR3 sequence is CASSFSLAGFTDTQYF. The CDR3 coding sequence is TGTGCCAGCAGTTTTTCGCTAGCGGGATTTACAGATACGCAGTATTTT.

This clone occurred a few times. The rearrangement uses TRBV18 and TRBJ1-2; 7 bases agree with TRBD1. The CDR3 is 15 amino acids. Germline V gene sequence: CDR1 KGHSH, CDR2 LQKENI. With V trimmed by 4 bases and J by 0 bases, 5 bases remained unmatched. In nucleotides, the CDR3 is TGTGCCAGCTCACAGGGACAGATAACTAACTATGGCTACACCTTC. It encodes CASSQGQITNYGYTF.

This chain connects TRBV27 to TRBJ2-7; 11 positions match TRBD2. The germline gives CDR1 MNHEY, CDR2 SMNVEV (reference sequence). The CDR3 has 16 amino acids. V trimming: 5 bases; J trimming: 3 bases; junction bases outside the gene matches: 9. The CDR3 DNA reads as TGTGCCAGCAGTCCTATAGCGGGAGGGAAGCTCTACGAGCAGTACTTC. Its translation is CASSPIAGGKLYEQYF.

This chain uses TRBV4-2 with TRBJ2-7, with TRBD1 identical over 8 bases. CDR3 length: 15 residues. The trim removed 1 base at V and 3 bases at J, leaving 5 bases unmatched. Germline CDR1 is LGHNA and CDR2 is YNFKEQ. The CDR3 is CASSQGQGAIYEQYF. DNA for the CDR3: TGTGCCAGCAGCCAAGGCCAGGGGGCAATCTACGAGCAGTACTTC.

This rearrangement joins TRBV30 to TRBJ2-7; 11 bases agree with TRBD2. The germline V gene encodes CDR1 GTSNPN and CDR2 SVGIG (reference sequence). Trimming removed 0 bases from V and 4 bases from J; junction bases left unmatched: 11. The CDR3 contains 17 residues. In DNA form, the CDR3 reads TGTGCCTGGAGTGTACTATCCCCTCGACTAGCGGGGTACGAGCAGTACTTC. Translating gives CAWSVLSPRLAGYEQYF. Full variable domain (rest looked up from reference TRBV30 and TRBJ2-7): SQTIHQWPATLVQPVGSPLSLECTVEGTSNPNLYWYRQAAGRGLQLLFYSVGIGQISSEVPQNLSASRPQDRQFILSSKKLLLSDSGFYLCAWSVLSPRLAGYEQYFGPGTRLTVT.

The chain recombines TRBV18 with TRBJ2-1; 7 bases map to TRBD2. After removal of 6 bases from V and 3 bases from J, the junction contained 8 bases not matched to a gene. This CDR3 has 15 residues. Germline V CDR1 and CDR2: KGHSH, LQKENI. CDR3 DNA sequence: TGTGCCAGCTCCCGGCGGGCGGGAGACTACAATGAGCAGTTCTTC. Translating it yields CASSRRAGDYNEQFF.

Only one count was recorded for this clone. This chain links TRBV30 with TRBJ2-7; tentative D call: TRBD1 (6 bases). Germline V gene lookup returns CDR1 GTSNPN and CDR2 SVGIG (reference sequence). The CDR3 sequence is 14 residues long. V dropped 0 bases and J dropped 5 bases, with 14 bases sitting between them. CDR3 DNA sequence: TGTGCCTGGAGTGTGGGTACAGGGACCGACGAGCAGTACTTC. Protein product: CAWSVGTGTDEQYF.

This clone came up a few times. This sequence joins TRBV2 and TRBJ2-7, with TRBD1 matching over 7 bases. Germline CDR1 reads SNHLY; CDR2 reads FYNNEI. The length of the CDR3 is 11 residues. Trimming took 9 bases from V and 3 from J; bases not matched to a gene: 2. The CDR3 DNA sequence: TGTGCCAGAGGGGACAGCTACGAGCAGTACTTC. It translates to CARGDSYEQYF.